These 24 T cell receptor beta chains share one sample of origin, sequenced in a study of T cell responses to AZD1222 COVID-19 vaccine. Profiled with immunoSEQ multiplex PCR; TCRdb holds only in-frame clones, not every one. The sample comprises under 150,000 clones, about 93% of which are singletons, and about 1.9% rests with the top ten. The sequenced sample was peripheral blood, obtained on day 0 of AZD1222 vaccination. These receptors were obtained from an adult in good health.

The chain employs TRBV11-2 and TRBJ1-4; 8 bases map to TRBD1. The CDR3 has 15 amino acids. Germline V CDR1 and CDR2: SGHAT, FQNNGV. Trimming removed 5 bases from V and 4 bases from J; junction bases left unmatched: 6. DNA for the CDR3: TGTGCCAGCAGCCTAAGGACAGGGTTTAATGAAAAACTGTTTTTT. It translates to CASSLRTGFNEKLFF.

The rearrangement uses TRBV12-3 or TRBV12-4 and TRBJ1-2; TRBD1 aligns across 7 bases. This CDR3 is 12 amino acids long. The V and J ends lost 3 bases and 7 bases, in that order; junction bases with no gene match: 2. The CDR3 is CASSLEGAGYTF. The CDR3 DNA reads as TGTGCCAGCAGTTTGGAGGGGGCTGGCTACACCTTC.

This rearrangement joins TRBV6-6 to TRBJ1-5; D possibly corresponds to TRBD1 (6 bases). Deletions cut 6 bases from V and 5 bases from J, with 17 bases between. The CDR3 has 15 residues. Germline CDR1 and CDR2: MNHNY and SVGAGI (reference sequence). The CDR3 spells CASSLPGQFDQPQHF. The CDR3 nucleotides read TGTGCCAGCAGCTTACCCGGACAGTTCGATCAGCCCCAGCATTTT.

The chain recombines TRBV7-2 with TRBJ1-3, with D unclear. This CDR3 spans 15 amino acids. Per germline, CDR1 SGHTA and CDR2 FQGNSA. Trimming pared 5 bases from V and 4 bases from J, leaving 15 bases between. The CDR3 spells CASSVDRSGGNTIYF. CDR3 in DNA: TGTGCCAGCAGCGTAGATAGGTCGGGCGGAAACACCATATATTTT.

The gene calls are TRBV2 and TRBJ1-4; weak D call: TRBD1 (5 bases). CDR1 SNHLY and CDR2 FYNNEI come from the germline V gene. The CDR3 runs to 13 residues. The germline V and J ends were trimmed by 6 bases and 6 bases, with 11 bases remaining between them. The CDR3 DNA is TGTGCCAGCAGCGGAGAAGGGGATGAAAAACTGTTTTTT. The encoded protein is CASSGEGDEKLFF.

The chain links TRBV18 to TRBJ2-7, with TRBD1 as a possible D gene (6 bases). V lost 3 bases and J lost 1, with 10 bases in between. The CDR3 is 14 residues long. CDR1 and CDR2 (germline): KGHSH, LQKENI. In DNA, the CDR3 is TGTGCCAGCTCACCGGACAGAGCATCCTACGAGCAGTACTTC. Its protein is CASSPDRASYEQYF. The full variable domain, with the rest looked up from reference TRBV18 and TRBJ2-7, is NAGVMQNPRHLVRRRGQEARLRCSPMKGHSHVYWYRQLPEEGLKFMVYLQKENIIDESGMPKERFSAEFPKEGPSILRIQQVVRGDSAAYFCASSPDRASYEQYFGPGTRLTVT.

The CDR3 region has the DNA TGTGCCTGGAGTAAAAGGACAGGAAATCAGCCCCAGCATTTT. Its translation is CAWSKRTGNQPQHF. The chain is built from TRBV30 and TRBJ1-5, with TRBD1 matching 7 bases. This CDR3 is built from 14 residues. V was pared by 2 bases and J by 4 bases, with 5 bases of the junction left unmatched. Germline V gene data show CDR1 as GTSNPN and CDR2 as SVGIG (reference sequence).

The chain combines TRBV9 with TRBJ1-2; D may be TRBD1 (6 bases). Looked up from germline, CDR1 is SGDLS and CDR2 is YYNGEE. Between the trimmed V and J ends, which lost 1 base and 2 bases, there was a span of 12 bases. CDR3 length equals 15 residues. CDR3: CASSVRGESNYGYTF. DNA of the CDR3: TGTGCCAGCAGCGTAAGGGGGGAATCAAACTATGGCTACACCTTC.

The V call is TRBV5-1, the J call TRBJ2-1; D is ambiguous. The germline V and J ends were trimmed by 6 bases and 10 bases, with 17 bases remaining between them. In germline, CDR1 is SGHRS, CDR2 YFSETQ. The CDR3 length is 13 residues. For the CDR3, the DNA is TGCGCCAGCAAGCCCCACACGGCACCCGAGCAGTTCTTC. This translates into CASKPHTAPEQFF.

The J gene is TRBJ2-1, the V gene TRBV14; no firm D call. V was trimmed by 0 bases and J by 8 bases, leaving 14 bases between them. There are 15 residues in the CDR3. Germline V gene sequence: CDR1 SGHDN, CDR2 FVKESK. The CDR3 here is CASSQEGSVRDEQFF. CDR3 sequence (DNA): TGTGCCAGCAGCCAAGAGGGAAGCGTTCGGGATGAGCAGTTCTTC.

The chain's CDR3 is CASRRAGRATEAFF. The CDR3 DNA sequence: TGTGCCAGCAGACGTGCAGGGAGGGCCACTGAAGCTTTCTTT. The chain has TRBV6-5 and TRBJ1-1; D might be TRBD1 (5 bases). CDR1 and CDR2 from the germline V gene are MNHEY and SVGAGI. The CDR3 length is 14 residues. V was cut by 6 bases and J by 4 bases, with 15 bases left in between.

V usage is TRBV15 and J usage is TRBJ1-2; perhaps TRBD1 as D (6 bases). Trimming shortened V by 5 bases and J by 4 bases, and 17 bases separated the two germline ends. The germline CDR1 and CDR2 sequences are LNHNV and YYDKDF (reference sequence). The CDR3 spans 15 residues. CDR3 in amino acids: CATSPRTRGGYGYTF. The CDR3, as DNA: TGTGCCACCAGCCCGCGGACACGAGGGGGCTATGGCTACACCTTC.

The V gene is TRBV18, the J gene TRBJ2-7, with 9 nucleotides matching TRBD2. The ends lost 4 bases at V and 0 bases at J; junction bases unmatched: 4. The CDR3 is made up of 15 amino acids. Germline CDR1 and CDR2: KGHSH and LQKENI. The CDR3 reads CASSRLAGSSYEQYF. In DNA form, the CDR3 reads TGTGCCAGCTCACGGCTAGCGGGAAGCTCCTACGAGCAGTACTTC.

The chain couples TRBV12-3 or TRBV12-4 to TRBJ1-1; D possibly corresponds to TRBD1 (6 bases). V gave up 5 bases and J gave up 7 bases, with 11 bases separating them. This CDR3 has 12 residues. The CDR3 reads CASSPGVGEAFF. CDR3 in DNA: TGTGCCAGCAGTCCAGGGGTTGGTGAAGCTTTCTTT.

The V and J genes are TRBV3-1 (or the pseudogene TRBV3-2) and TRBJ1-3; D remains ambiguous. Trimming pared 0 bases from V and 0 bases from J, leaving 6 bases between. Germline values: CDR1 LGHDT, CDR2 YNNKEL (reference sequence). The CDR3 extends over 15 amino acids. This chain's CDR3 is CASSQDMSSGNTIYF. In nucleotides, the CDR3 is TGTGCCAGCAGCCAAGATATGAGCTCTGGAAACACCATATATTTT.

The chain recombines TRBV7-9 with TRBJ2-5, with no clear D. Trimming shortened V by 5 bases and J by 5 bases, and 12 bases separated the two germline ends. The CDR3 is made up of 13 amino acids. Per the germline V gene, CDR1 is SEHNR and CDR2 is FQNEAQ (reference sequence). CDR3 residues: CASSAWAVETQYF. Written as DNA, the CDR3 is TGTGCCAGCAGCGCCTGGGCGGTGGAGACCCAGTACTTC.

CDR3 in amino acids: CASSRDFSQPQHF. The CDR3 DNA reads as TGTGCCAGCAGCCGGGACTTTTCTCAGCCCCAGCATTTT. This chain links TRBV6-6 with TRBJ1-5, with D maybe TRBD1 (5 bases). The CDR3 contains 13 residues. In germline, CDR1 is MNHNY, CDR2 SVGAGI (reference sequence). Trimming took off 6 bases at V and 6 bases at J, with 12 bases between the two ends.

J is TRBJ1-3 and V is TRBV13; 7 bases align to TRBD1. The CDR3 covers 14 residues. Germline-derived CDR1 and CDR2 are PRHDT and FYEKMQ (reference sequence). V lost 5 bases to trimming and J lost 2 bases; unmatched junction nucleotides: 3. This chain's CDR3 is CASSHDRAGNTIYF. The CDR3 bases are TGTGCCAGCAGCCACGACAGGGCTGGAAACACCATATATTTT.

The chain carries TRBV5-1 and TRBJ2-3; no firm D call. Germline CDR1 and CDR2: SGHRS and YFSETQ. The CDR3 sequence is 13 residues long. The V gene lost 4 bases and the J gene lost 8 bases, with 14 bases spanning the gap. The CDR3 region has the DNA TGCGCCAGCAGCCAGTCAGACCCAGGTACGCAGTATTTT. It codes for CASSQSDPGTQYF.

The DNA for the CDR3 is TGTGCCAGCAGTTACCCCGGGTCTATTCCGCGCGAGCAGTACTTC. It yields the protein CASSYPGSIPREQYF. The chain recombines TRBV6-2 or TRBV6-3 with TRBJ2-7; unclear D gene. CDR1 and CDR2 from the germline V gene are MNHEY and SVGEGT. This CDR3 spans 15 amino acids. Trimming stripped 2 bases from V and 6 bases from J, with 17 bases between.

The J gene is TRBJ1-5, the V gene TRBV30; D might be TRBD1 (5 bases). Germline assignment: CDR1 GTSNPN and CDR2 SVGIG (reference sequence). Between the trimmed V and J ends, which lost 3 bases and 3 bases, there was a span of 9 bases. The CDR3 totals 13 residues. The CDR3 region is CAWSREFNQPQHF. CDR3 sequence (DNA): TGTGCCTGGAGCAGGGAGTTCAATCAGCCCCAGCATTTT. The full variable domain, in which reference TRBV30 and TRBJ1-5 provide the parts outside the CDR3, is SQTIHQWPATLVQPVGSPLSLECTVEGTSNPNLYWYRQAAGRGLQLLFYSVGIGQISSEVPQNLSASRPQDRQFILSSKKLLLSDSGFYLCAWSREFNQPQHFGDGTRLSIL.

The rearrangement joins TRBV7-9 to TRBJ2-7; weak D call: TRBD1 (6 bases). Germline V gives CDR1 SEHNR, CDR2 FQNEAQ (reference sequence). Deletions cut 4 bases from V and 4 bases from J, with 11 bases between. The CDR3 is made up of 13 amino acids. The CDR3 nucleotides are TGTGCCAGCAGCTCCGGACAGTTATACGAGCAGTACTTC. It specifies CASSSGQLYEQYF.

This clone came up once. The chain uses TRBV27 and TRBJ1-1; D is unresolved. Trimming removed 4 bases at V and 1 base at J, with 10 bases between. Looked up from germline, CDR1 is MNHEY and CDR2 is SMNVEV (reference sequence). The CDR3 covers 14 residues. CDR3 amino acids: CASSSRLGNTEAFF. The CDR3 coding sequence is TGTGCCAGCAGTTCCCGTTTGGGGAACACTGAAGCTTTCTTT.

This clone has just one count. J is TRBJ2-5 and V is TRBV10-3, with D unresolved. Trimming cost V 0 bases and J 5 bases, with 10 bases left between them. Germline values: CDR1 ENHRY, CDR2 SYGVKD. This CDR3 has 14 residues. The CDR3 DNA reads as TGTGCCATCAGTGAGTCGAACGGGCGGGAGACCCAGTACTTC. This codes for CAISESNGRETQYF.